This TCR beta chain was observed in a study of cytomegalovirus exposure and HLA in healthy donors. Study results and caveats: CMV antigen specificity was confirmed in vitro for a few CMV-associated chains. Another analysis was done later, and it associated fewer than 20,000 TCR beta sequences with HLA alleles at 0.05 false discovery rate.

About this clone: What it binds is not known.

The PCR contained 60 Vbeta and 13 Jbeta primers. Only in-frame clones appear in the TCRdb table, and some are missing; sequencing was by immunoSEQ multiplex PCR. This sample has about 50,000 clones, with 55% to 85% found just once. The sequence derives from a woman in her forties or fifties in good health and CMV-seronegative. The sequencing input was PBMCs.

This CDR3 is CASSPAVGPEAFF. CDR3 DNA: TGTGCCAGTAGTCCCGCGGTGGGGCCTGAAGCTTTCTTT. This rearrangement joins TRBV19 to TRBJ1-1, with D possibly being TRBD1 (5 bases). The CDR3 extends over 13 amino acids. V lost 5 bases, J lost 6 bases, and 13 bases lay in between. Per the germline V gene, CDR1 is LNHDA and CDR2 is SQIVND (reference sequence).